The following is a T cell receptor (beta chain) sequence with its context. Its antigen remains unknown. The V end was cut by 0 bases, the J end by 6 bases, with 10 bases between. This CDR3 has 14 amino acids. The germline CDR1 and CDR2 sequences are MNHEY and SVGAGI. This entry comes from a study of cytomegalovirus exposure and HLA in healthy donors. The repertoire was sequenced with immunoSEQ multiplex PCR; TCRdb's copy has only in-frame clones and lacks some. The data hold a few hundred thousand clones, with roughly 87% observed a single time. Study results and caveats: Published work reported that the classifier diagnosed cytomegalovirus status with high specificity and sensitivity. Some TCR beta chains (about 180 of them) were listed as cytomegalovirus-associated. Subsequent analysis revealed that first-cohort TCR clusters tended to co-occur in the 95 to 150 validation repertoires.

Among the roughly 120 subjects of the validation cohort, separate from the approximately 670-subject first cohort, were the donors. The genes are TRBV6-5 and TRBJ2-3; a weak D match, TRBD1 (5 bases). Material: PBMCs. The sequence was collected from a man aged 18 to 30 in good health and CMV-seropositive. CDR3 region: CASSYSGQWDTQYF. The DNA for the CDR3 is TGTGCCAGCAGTTACTCGGGGCAGTGGGATACGCAGTATTTT.